The rows below give T cell receptor beta chains drawn from one sample of a study of T cell repertoires in cytomegalovirus infection. MiXCR was run by TCRdb on the reads, yielding one entry per CDR3 protein. The sample lists a few hundred thousand distinct CDR3 sequences, roughly 34% occurring once. Their specific antigens are unknown. The sample in question was cultured PBMCs, obtained from culture after CMV antigen stimulation. The origin of the receptors is a human donor in good health (CMV status not recorded). Some clones in this sample may be carry-over from other donors' samples. CDR3s include the opening cysteine and the closing phenylalanine or tryptophan. The order of the fields is J gene, V gene, D gene, clone size, CDR3 protein, CDR3 DNA. D genes are given only for firm matches. Clone size is shown for a subset of rows, as once, few, many or a class of expanded clone.

J: TRBJ1-4; V: TRBV2; D: TRBD1; size: .; CDR3: CASSLQGANEKLFF; DNA: TGTGCCAGCAGTCTACAGGGGGCTAATGAAAAACTGTTTTTT
J: TRBJ2-6; V: TRBV11-2; D: .; size: few; CDR3: CASSPGPANVLTF; DNA: TGTGCCAGCAGCCCGGGCCCAGCAAACGTCCTGACTTTC
J: TRBJ2-3; V: TRBV7-9; D: .; size: .; CDR3: CASSLRDFGTDTQYF; DNA: TGTGCCAGCAGCTTGAGGGACTTTGGCACAGATACGCAGTATTTT
J: TRBJ2-1; V: TRBV27; D: TRBD2; size: few; CDR3: CASSLIPRLAGGNEQFF; DNA: TGTGCCAGCAGTTTAATCCCCAGACTAGCGGGAGGCAATGAGCAGTTCTTC
J: TRBJ1-3; V: TRBV7-2; D: .; size: many; CDR3: CASSPPNGGGNSGNTIYF; DNA: TGTGCCAGCAGCCCCCCCAACGGGGGTGGGAACTCTGGAAACACCATATATTTT
J: TRBJ1-1; V: TRBV7-2; D: TRBD1; size: .; CDR3: CASSFDRAGVTEAFF; DNA: TGTGCCAGCAGCTTCGACAGGGCGGGTGTCACTGAAGCTTTCTTT
J: TRBJ2-2; V: TRBV7-2; D: .; size: few; CDR3: CASSSHPPGSLTGELFF; DNA: TGTGCCAGCAGCTCACACCCTCCAGGAAGTTTGACCGGGGAGCTGTTTTTT
J: TRBJ1-5; V: TRBV6-1; D: TRBD1; size: few; CDR3: CASSPTGAGQPQHF; DNA: TGTGCCAGCAGTCCTACAGGGGCAGGTCAGCCCCAGCATTTT
J: TRBJ1-2; V: TRBV27; D: .; size: few; CDR3: CATRTSSILSGYTF; DNA: TGTGCCACCAGGACATCCTCTATCCTTTCTGGCTACACCTTC
J: TRBJ1-4; V: TRBV27; D: .; size: .; CDR3: CASSLARSGEKLFF; DNA: TGTGCCAGCAGTTTGGCCAGATCGGGGGAAAAACTGTTTTTT
J: TRBJ2-1; V: TRBV7-9; D: TRBD2; size: many; CDR3: CASSLEGLAANEQFF; DNA: TGTGCCAGCAGCTTAGAAGGACTAGCGGCCAATGAGCAGTTCTTC
J: TRBJ2-7; V: TRBV5-6; D: .; size: .; CDR3: CASTPRDRSTTEQYF; DNA: TGTGCCAGCACACCACGGGATCGTAGTACTACCGAGCAGTACTTC
J: TRBJ2-3; V: TRBV7-8; D: .; size: .; CDR3: CASSLRRDPKDTQYF; DNA: TGTGCCAGCAGCTTGAGGAGGGACCCTAAAGATACGCAGTATTTT
J: TRBJ2-2; V: TRBV7-2; D: TRBD2; size: .; CDR3: CASSKKPRRTSGNTGELFF; DNA: TGTGCCAGCAGCAAGAAGCCCCGACGGACTAGCGGGAACACCGGGGAGCTGTTTTTT
J: TRBJ2-7; V: TRBV2; D: TRBD1; size: .; CDR3: CASVRDRGYEQYF; DNA: TGTGCCAGCGTTCGGGACAGGGGTTACGAGCAGTACTTC
J: TRBJ1-1; V: TRBV19; D: .; size: .; CDR3: CASKTMDSPNTEAFF; DNA: TGTGCCAGTAAAACCATGGACAGTCCTAACACTGAAGCTTTCTTT
J: TRBJ2-2; V: TRBV7-3; D: .; size: few; CDR3: CASSLTPSTGELFF; DNA: TGTGCCAGCAGCTTAACACCATCCACCGGGGAGCTGTTTTTT
J: TRBJ2-1; V: TRBV5-1; D: TRBD1; size: .; CDR3: CASSSPGTGGNEQFF; DNA: TGCGCCAGCAGCTCTCCCGGGACAGGGGGAAATGAGCAGTTCTTC
J: TRBJ1-5; V: TRBV6-1; D: .; size: .; CDR3: CASLGRRNSNQPQHF; DNA: TGTGCCAGCCTCGGCAGGCGGAATAGCAATCAGCCCCAGCATTTT
J: TRBJ2-7; V: TRBV7-2; D: TRBD2; size: many; CDR3: CASSARFRGDEQYF; DNA: TGTGCCAGCAGCGCCCGTTTCCGGGGGGACGAGCAGTACTTC
J: TRBJ2-6; V: TRBV6-2/TRBV6-3; D: TRBD1; size: few; CDR3: CASRRQGVPSGANVLTF; DNA: TGTGCCAGCAGGCGACAGGGCGTCCCCTCTGGGGCCAACGTCCTGACTTTC
J: TRBJ1-1; V: TRBV6-2/TRBV6-3; D: TRBD1; size: few; CDR3: CASSYRQGAKANTEAFF; DNA: TGTGCCAGCAGTTACCGACAGGGGGCTAAGGCGAACACTGAAGCTTTCTTT
J: TRBJ2-4; V: TRBV4-2; D: .; size: few; CDR3: CASSPGQPNIQYF; DNA: TGTGCCAGCAGCCCAGGACAGCCAAACATTCAGTACTTC
J: TRBJ1-4; V: TRBV7-2; D: .; size: many; CDR3: CASSLTFEKLFF; DNA: TGTGCCAGCAGCTTAACCTTTGAAAAACTGTTTTTT
J: TRBJ1-5; V: TRBV20-1; D: .; size: few; CDR3: CSARGPERNQPQHF; DNA: TGCAGTGCCCGTGGACCTGAGAGGAATCAGCCCCAGCATTTT
J: TRBJ2-5; V: TRBV3-1; D: TRBD2; size: .; CDR3: CASKMVTLRLAGARETQYF; DNA: TGTGCCAGCAAGATGGTTACCCTTCGACTAGCGGGAGCTCGGGAGACCCAGTACTTC
J: TRBJ2-1; V: TRBV27; D: .; size: few; CDR3: CASSSRGEKNEQFF; DNA: TGTGCCAGCAGTTCCAGGGGTGAGAAAAATGAGCAGTTCTTC
J: TRBJ1-5; V: TRBV19; D: .; size: .; CDR3: CASSIGAPGDGNQPQHF; DNA: TGTGCCAGTAGTATAGGAGCGCCAGGGGATGGCAATCAGCCCCAGCATTTT
J: TRBJ2-3; V: TRBV4-1; D: .; size: .; CDR3: CASSPERGTDTQYF; DNA: TGCGCCAGCAGTCCCGAACGGGGCACAGATACGCAGTATTTT
J: TRBJ1-6; V: TRBV6-1; D: TRBD1; size: few; CDR3: CASSSRGRGSPLHF; DNA: TGTGCCAGCAGCAGCAGGGGGCGCGGGTCACCCCTCCACTTT
J: TRBJ1-2; V: TRBV7-2; D: .; size: .; CDR3: CASSLVRRVSTNYGYTF; DNA: TGTGCCAGCAGCTTAGTCCGAAGGGTCTCGACTAACTATGGCTACACCTTC
J: TRBJ2-5; V: TRBV7-7; D: .; size: many; CDR3: CASSLGGRQETQYF; DNA: TGTGCCAGCAGCTTAGGGGGCAGACAAGAGACCCAGTACTTC
J: TRBJ1-2; V: TRBV30; D: .; size: .; CDR3: CAWSESYGYTF; DNA: TGTGCCTGGAGTGAAAGCTATGGCTACACCTTC
J: TRBJ1-1; V: TRBV12-3/TRBV12-4; D: TRBD1; size: .; CDR3: CASSLDQGARNTEAFF; DNA: TGTGCCAGCAGCCTAGACCAGGGGGCGCGGAACACTGAAGCTTTCTTT
J: TRBJ2-2; V: TRBV5-6; D: TRBD1; size: .; CDR3: CASSSGTGFPGELFF; DNA: TGTGCCAGCAGCTCCGGGACAGGATTTCCCGGGGAGCTGTTTTTT
J: TRBJ2-3; V: TRBV7-2; D: TRBD1; size: many; CDR3: CASSRDRALMDTQYF; DNA: TGTGCCAGCAGTCGGGACAGGGCCCTGATGGATACGCAGTATTTT
J: TRBJ2-3; V: TRBV10-2; D: TRBD2; size: .; CDR3: CASSDLSGRSTDTQYF; DNA: TGCGCCAGCAGTGACCTTAGCGGGAGGTCCACAGATACGCAGTATTTT
J: TRBJ2-7; V: TRBV6-6; D: .; size: few; CDR3: CASSPIFSAVNEQYF; DNA: TGTGCCAGCAGTCCCATTTTTTCGGCCGTGAACGAGCAGTACTTC
J: TRBJ2-3; V: TRBV7-8; D: TRBD1; size: .; CDR3: CASSLPGTGLDTQYF; DNA: TGTGCCAGCAGCCTGCCGGGGACAGGTCTAGATACGCAGTATTTT
J: TRBJ2-1; V: TRBV19; D: .; size: few; CDR3: CASSIVTNYNEQFF; DNA: TGTGCCAGTAGTATAGTAACTAATTACAATGAGCAGTTCTTC
J: TRBJ2-1; V: TRBV27; D: TRBD2; size: few; CDR3: CASNEAGVVGEQFF; DNA: TGTGCCAGCAACGAAGCGGGAGTGGTCGGTGAGCAGTTCTTC
J: TRBJ1-2; V: TRBV7-2; D: .; size: once; CDR3: CASSFQQGDWDGYTF; DNA: TGTGCCAGCAGCTTCCAGCAGGGAGATTGGGATGGCTACACCTTC
J: TRBJ1-6; V: TRBV7-2; D: .; size: few; CDR3: CASSLSRGASLHF; DNA: TGTGCCAGCAGCTTATCCCGGGGGGCAAGCCTCCACTTT
J: TRBJ1-2; V: TRBV9; D: .; size: .; CDR3: CASSGTSGSSYGYTF; DNA: TGTGCCAGCAGCGGGACTTCGGGCAGCTCCTATGGCTACACCTTC
J: TRBJ2-1; V: TRBV2; D: .; size: few; CDR3: CASRKDYSTYNEQFF; DNA: TGTGCCAGCAGAAAGGACTATTCGACCTACAATGAGCAGTTCTTC
J: TRBJ2-1; V: TRBV6-2/TRBV6-3; D: TRBD2; size: once; CDR3: CASSSPTSGRPYNEQFF; DNA: TGTGCCAGCAGTTCCCCAACTAGCGGGAGACCTTACAATGAGCAGTTCTTC
J: TRBJ2-7; V: TRBV7-2; D: .; size: .; CDR3: CASSMQPSYEQYF; DNA: TGTGCCAGCAGTATGCAGCCCTCCTACGAGCAGTACTTC
J: TRBJ1-6; V: TRBV6-8; D: .; size: once; CDR3: CASKPPGPTRSPLHF; DNA: TGTGCCAGCAAACCCCCGGGCCCGACTCGTTCACCCCTCCACTTT
J: TRBJ1-1; V: TRBV12-3/TRBV12-4; D: .; size: .; CDR3: CASSFDNTEAFF; DNA: TGTGCCAGCAGTTTCGACAACACTGAAGCTTTCTTT
J: TRBJ2-3; V: TRBV27; D: .; size: few; CDR3: CASSLSGGPYPTDTQYF; DNA: TGTGCCAGCAGTTTATCGGGAGGCCCGTACCCCACAGATACGCAGTATTTT
J: TRBJ2-1; V: TRBV28; D: .; size: .; CDR3: CASIGYNEQFF; DNA: TGTGCCAGCATCGGCTACAATGAGCAGTTCTTC
J: TRBJ1-2; V: TRBV5-6; D: .; size: .; CDR3: CASSSWDYEGYTF; DNA: TGTGCCAGCAGCTCTTGGGATTACGAGGGCTACACCTTC
J: TRBJ2-4; V: TRBV3-1; D: .; size: .; CDR3: CASSQDVMQGAKNIQYF; DNA: TGTGCCAGCAGCCAAGATGTGATGCAAGGGGCCAAAAACATTCAGTACTTC
J: TRBJ2-4; V: TRBV7-6; D: TRBD2; size: many; CDR3: CASSLGLAGAKNIQYF; DNA: TGTGCCAGCAGCTTAGGACTAGCGGGAGCCAAAAACATTCAGTACTTC
J: TRBJ1-5; V: TRBV4-2; D: TRBD1; size: few; CDR3: CASSQSDRDVSNQPQHF; DNA: TGTGCCAGCAGCCAGTCCGACAGGGACGTGAGCAATCAGCCCCAGCATTTT
J: TRBJ2-1; V: TRBV7-2; D: .; size: .; CDR3: CASSWTSRAQFF; DNA: TGTGCCAGCAGCTGGACCAGCCGAGCACAGTTCTTC
J: TRBJ1-5; V: TRBV7-8; D: .; size: many; CDR3: CASSRDGNSNQPQHF; DNA: TGTGCCAGCAGCAGGGACGGGAATAGCAATCAGCCCCAGCATTTT